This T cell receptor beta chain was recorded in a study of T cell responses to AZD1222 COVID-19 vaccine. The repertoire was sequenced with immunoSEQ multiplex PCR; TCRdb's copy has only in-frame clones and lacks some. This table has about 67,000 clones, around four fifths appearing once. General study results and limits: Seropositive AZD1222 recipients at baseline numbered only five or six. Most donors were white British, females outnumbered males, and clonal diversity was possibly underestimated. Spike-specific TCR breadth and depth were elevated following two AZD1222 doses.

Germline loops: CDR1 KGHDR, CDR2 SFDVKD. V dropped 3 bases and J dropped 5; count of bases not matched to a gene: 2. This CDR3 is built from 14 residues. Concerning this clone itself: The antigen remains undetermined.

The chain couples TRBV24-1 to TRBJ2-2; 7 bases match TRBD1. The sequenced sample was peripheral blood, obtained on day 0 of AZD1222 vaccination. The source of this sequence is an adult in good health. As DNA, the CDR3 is TGTGCCACCAGTGATCACAGGGGAACCGGGGAGCTGTTTTTT. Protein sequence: CATSDHRGTGELFF.